This TCR beta chain was documented in a study of cytomegalovirus exposure and HLA in healthy donors. V lost 1 base and J 6 bases, leaving 27 bases between the germline ends. Germline V CDR1 and CDR2: WNHNN, SYGVQD (reference sequence). This CDR3 has 20 amino acids. TCRdb keeps only in-frame clones here, not all; method: immunoSEQ multiplex PCR. The data show around 150,000 clones, with around four fifths seen just once and approximately 2% held by the top ten. The donors were members of the validation cohort, which comprised about 120 subjects and was separate from the first cohort of roughly 700 subjects. The study, taken as a whole, reports: In vitro testing confirmed a few CMV-associated chains as specific for CMV antigens. The investigators catalogued 150 or so TCR beta chains as cytomegalovirus-associated.

As to this clone: No antigen is known for it.

The chain joins TRBV10-1 to TRBJ2-2, with D possibly TRBD2 on 6 matching bases. The receptor was derived from a man aged 30 to 39 in good health and CMV-seropositive. Sequences were obtained from PBMCs. CDR3 DNA: TGCGCCAGCAGTGAGTTAAAGGGGACTGCGGCCCTTGGGAGCGCCGGGGAGCTGTTTTTT. It yields the protein CASSELKGTAALGSAGELFF.